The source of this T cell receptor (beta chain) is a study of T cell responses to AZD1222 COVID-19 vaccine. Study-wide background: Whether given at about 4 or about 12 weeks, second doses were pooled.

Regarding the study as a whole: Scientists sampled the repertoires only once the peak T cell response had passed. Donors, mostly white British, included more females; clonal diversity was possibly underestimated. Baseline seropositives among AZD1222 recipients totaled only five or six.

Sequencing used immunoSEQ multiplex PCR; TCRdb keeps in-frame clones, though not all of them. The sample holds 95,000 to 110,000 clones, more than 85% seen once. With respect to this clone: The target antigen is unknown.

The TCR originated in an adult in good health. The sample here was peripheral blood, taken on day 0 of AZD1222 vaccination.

CDR3 nucleotide sequence: TGTGCCAGCAGTCTCGTGAGCAATCAGCCCCAGCATTTT. Its protein is CASSLVSNQPQHF. The chain employs TRBV28 and TRBJ1-5; D uncertain. CDR1 is MDHEN, CDR2 SYDVKM, per germline. Between the trimmed V and J ends, which lost 5 bases and 1 base, there was a span of 6 bases. This CDR3 is built from 13 residues.